The clone carrying this T cell receptor beta chain was counted a single time. The sample belongs to a study of CD8+ T cells in alopecia areata. Specified treatment: oral pan-JAK inhibitor, 5-10 mg twice daily. It was cDNA, reverse transcribed from extracted RNA, that served as the sequencing template. The method was immunoSEQ multiplex PCR; TCRdb's version includes in-frame clones alone and lacks a portion of them. There are around 300,000 clones in the sample; around three fifths occur only once, and about 0.89% lies in the top ten. Germline values: CDR1 GTSNPN, CDR2 SVGIG (reference sequence). This CDR3 is built from 13 residues. V lost 2 bases, J lost 8 bases, and 7 bases stayed unmatched.

J is TRBJ1-2 and V is TRBV30, with 8 bases identical to TRBD1. Specimen: CD4+ T cells sorted from blood, collected around week 53, from a patient treated with tofacitinib. The TCR was taken from a human donor with alopecia areata. The CDR3 is CAWSSTGEGGYTF. In DNA, the CDR3 is TGTGCCTGGAGTTCGACAGGGGAAGGCGGCTACACCTTC.